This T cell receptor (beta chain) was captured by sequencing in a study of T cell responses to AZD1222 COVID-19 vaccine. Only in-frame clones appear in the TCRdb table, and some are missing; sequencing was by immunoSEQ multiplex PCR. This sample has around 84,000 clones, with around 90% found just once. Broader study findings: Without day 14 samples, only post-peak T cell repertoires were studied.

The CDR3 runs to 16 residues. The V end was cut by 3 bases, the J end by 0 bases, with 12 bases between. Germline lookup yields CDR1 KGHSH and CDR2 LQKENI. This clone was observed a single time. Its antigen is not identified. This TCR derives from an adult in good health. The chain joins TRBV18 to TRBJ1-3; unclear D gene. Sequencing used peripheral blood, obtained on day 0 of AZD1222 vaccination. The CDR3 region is CASSPQPGSSGNTIYF. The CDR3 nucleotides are TGTGCCAGCTCACCTCAACCGGGGAGCTCTGGAAACACCATATATTTT. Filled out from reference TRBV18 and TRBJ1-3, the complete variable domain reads NAGVMQNPRHLVRRRGQEARLRCSPMKGHSHVYWYRQLPEEGLKFMVYLQKENIIDESGMPKERFSAEFPKEGPSILRIQQVVRGDSAAYFCASSPQPGSSGNTIYFGEGSWLTVV.